A single sample gave rise to the 14 T cell receptor beta chains below, sequenced in a study of blood T cell repertoires in COVID-19. The table came from immunoSEQ multiplex PCR; TCRdb's copy has only in-frame clones and leaves some out. Of more than 300,000 clones listed, 88% are singletons. Material for sequencing was PBMCs or T cells enriched from blood (not recorded which). The receptors derive from a woman in her late teens or twenties who had recovered from COVID-19.

V gene TRBV7-2 combines with J gene TRBJ1-6, with a possible D match to TRBD1 (5 bases). The CDR3 has 16 residues. V lost 1 base and J lost 7, with 14 bases in between. Germline-derived CDR1 and CDR2 are SGHTA and FQGNSA. In DNA form, the CDR3 reads TGTGCCAGCAGCTTAGTGTCAGGGCCTTCGAATTCACCCCTCCACTTT. It is translated as CASSLVSGPSNSPLHF.

The chain joins TRBV5-1 to TRBJ1-3; D gene unclear. Germline CDR1 reads SGHRS; CDR2 reads YFSETQ. This CDR3 is 16 amino acids long. V was trimmed by 0 bases and J by 7 bases, leaving 17 bases between them. The CDR3 bases are TGCGCCAGCAGCTTGGATGAGGGAAGAAGAGGGAACACCATATATTTT. Encoded protein: CASSLDEGRRGNTIYF.

This chain connects TRBV7-6 to TRBJ2-6, with 9 nucleotides matching TRBD2. J was trimmed by 13 bases and V by 5 bases; bases with no gene match: 12. Germline V CDR1 and CDR2: SGHVS, FNYEAQ. The CDR3 length is 15 residues. CDR3 sequence (DNA): TGTGCCAGCAGCCCATTAGGGGGACTAGCTGCTGTCCTGACTTTC. It yields the protein CASSPLGGLAAVLTF.

This sequence joins TRBV5-3 and TRBJ2-7, with TRBD1 as a possible D gene (6 bases). TRBV5-3 is treated as an ORF (open reading frame) with a function not yet certain. V was trimmed by 0 bases and J by 5 bases, leaving 15 bases between them. CDR3 length: 15 amino acids. The CDR3 sequence: CARSLVFRGWHEQYF. The CDR3 nucleotides are TGTGCCAGAAGCTTGGTCTTCAGGGGTTGGCACGAGCAGTACTTC.

This chain links TRBV2 with TRBJ2-1; D is perhaps TRBD1 (6 bases). Germline assignment: CDR1 SNHLY and CDR2 FYNNEI. The germline V and J ends were trimmed by 4 bases and 0 bases, with 10 bases remaining between them. The CDR3 length is 15 residues. CDR3 coding DNA: TGTGCCAGCAGTGCGACAGGCCGCTCCTACAATGAGCAGTTCTTC. It codes for CASSATGRSYNEQFF.

This sequence joins TRBV11-2 and TRBJ2-2; TRBD1 is a possible D gene (6 bases). The V gene's germline CDR1 is SGHAT and CDR2 FQNNGV. This CDR3 comprises 15 residues. With 0 bases removed from V and 3 bases from J, the gap between germline ends came to 8 bases. The CDR3 DNA sequence: TGTGCCAGCAGCTTAGACAACAGGGACACCGGGGAGCTGTTTTTT. This codes for CASSLDNRDTGELFF. Filled out from reference TRBV11-2 and TRBJ2-2, the complete variable domain reads EAGVAQSPRYKIIEKRQSVAFWCNPISGHATLYWYQQILGQGPKLLIQFQNNGVVDDSQLPKDRFSAERLKGVDSTLKIQPAKLEDSAVYLCASSLDNRDTGELFFGEGSRLTVL.

This clone has only one observation. The chain uses TRBV5-1 and TRBJ1-6; D perhaps matches TRBD1 (5 bases). Trimming cost V 0 bases and J 10 bases, with 11 bases left between them. From germline, CDR1 is SGHRS and CDR2 YFSETQ. The CDR3 has 14 residues. CDR3 nucleotides: TGCGCCAGCAGCTTGGGCAGGGAAGGCTCACCCCTCCACTTT. It codes for CASSLGREGSPLHF. Full variable domain (missing parts from reference TRBV5-1 and TRBJ1-6): KAGVTQTPRYLIKTRGQQVTLSCSPISGHRSVSWYQQTPGQGLQFLFEYFSETQRNKGNFPGRFSGRQFSNSRSEMNVSTLELGDSALYLCASSLGREGSPLHFGNGTRLTVT.

The chain couples TRBV3-1 (or the pseudogene TRBV3-2) to TRBJ2-2; the match to TRBD1 covers 8 bases. CDR1 and CDR2 from the germline V gene are LGHDT and YNNKEL (reference sequence). The V segment lost 6 bases and the J segment 6 bases; nucleotides outside the gene matches: 9. This CDR3 region has 15 residues. The CDR3 region has the DNA TGTGCCAGCAGTCCAACGGACAGGGTAGCCGGGGAGCTGTTTTTT. Protein sequence: CASSPTDRVAGELFF.

The rearrangement joins TRBV4-2 to TRBJ1-6, with no clear D. V was shortened by 4 bases and J by 10 bases, with 14 bases between the two germline ends. This CDR3 is built from 14 residues. Germline V gives CDR1 LGHNA, CDR2 YNFKEQ. CDR3 protein: CASSPGGSDSPLHF. DNA of the CDR3: TGTGCCAGCAGCCCAGGAGGGTCTGACTCACCCCTCCACTTT.

The chain combines TRBV27 with TRBJ2-3, with 7 nucleotides matching TRBD2. The junction had 13 bases not matched to a gene; V was cut back by 5 bases and J by 2 bases. The CDR3 is 17 amino acids. Germline CDR1 reads MNHEY; CDR2 reads SMNVEV (reference sequence). CDR3 in DNA: TGTGCCAGCAGTCGCATCGGGCCGCGGGAGCTCACAGATACGCAGTATTTT. It specifies CASSRIGPRELTDTQYF.

The rearrangement uses TRBV5-6 and TRBJ1-6; 9 positions agree with TRBD1. The trim removed 4 bases at V and 6 bases at J, leaving 2 bases unmatched. The germline CDR1 and CDR2 sequences are SGHDT and YYEEEE. The CDR3 is made up of 14 amino acids. CDR3 sequence (DNA): TGTGCCAGCAGCCGGGGACAGGGTAATTCACCCCTCCACTTT. It is translated as CASSRGQGNSPLHF.

This clone showed up just once. The chain carries TRBV13 and TRBJ1-2; weak D call: TRBD1 (5 bases). Trimming took off 0 bases at V and 5 bases at J, with 16 bases between the two ends. Germline CDR1 and CDR2: PRHDT and FYEKMQ (reference sequence). This CDR3 is built from 16 residues. The CDR3 bases are TGTGCCAGCAGCTTAGGTTTATTGGGGCAGGAGTATGGCTACACCTTC. Its protein is CASSLGLLGQEYGYTF.

The CDR3 loop reads CASSWGGRGDEQYF. DNA of the CDR3: TGTGCCAGCAGCTGGGGGGGAAGGGGCGACGAGCAGTACTTC. V usage is TRBV11-2 and J usage is TRBJ2-7, with TRBD2 matching over 7 bases. Germline lookup yields CDR1 SGHAT and CDR2 FQNNGV. The CDR3 length is 14 residues. Trimming took 4 bases from V and 5 from J; bases not matched to a gene: 8.

The chain has TRBV5-3 and TRBJ1-2; D might be TRBD1 (6 bases). TRBV5-3 is labeled an ORF, and its function is uncertain. V shed 1 base and J shed 0 bases, with 10 bases lying between them. CDR3 length: 15 residues. The CDR3 DNA reads TGTGCCAGAAGCTTGATCCAGGGGACTAACTATGGCTACACCTTC. It is translated as CARSLIQGTNYGYTF.